These T cell receptor beta chains were read from a single sample in a study of T-cell reconstitution after alpha-beta-depleted transplantation in children. MiXCR, applied by TCRdb to the PCR reads, yields one record per CDR3 protein. The sample lists about 610,000 distinct CDR3 sequences; about 10% were seen once. The sample in question was PBMCs from the stem cell graft donor, obtained from the stem cell graft. The receptors derive from a human donor who donated a stem cell graft to a child with acute myeloid leukemia. CDR3s include the opening cysteine and the closing phenylalanine or tryptophan. A D gene is named only where the DNA matches it firmly. The size entry is marked missing in some rows and otherwise reads once, few, many or a size class.

size | J | D | V | DNA | CDR3
few | TRBJ2-2 | TRBD2 | TRBV9 | TGTGCCAGCAGTCCTACTAGCGGGAGAATGAGCGGGGAGCTGTTTTTT | CASSPTSGRMSGELFF
NA | TRBJ2-3 | NA | TRBV12-3/TRBV12-4 | TGTGCCAGCAGGAAACGAGCGAACCCAGATACGCAGTATTTT | CASRKRANPDTQYF
NA | TRBJ2-2 | NA | TRBV30 | TGTGCCTGGAGTCCCCGATACACCGGGGAGCTGTTTTTT | CAWSPRYTGELFF
many | TRBJ1-1 | TRBD1 | TRBV29-1 | TGCAGCGACCACAGGGGATCCCATGAAGCTTTCTTT | CSDHRGSHEAFF
few | TRBJ2-3 | NA | TRBV7-6 | TGTGCCAGCAGCCCCCGGGACTCGAGAGATACGCAGTATTTT | CASSPRDSRDTQYF
few | TRBJ1-2 | TRBD1 | TRBV20-1 | TGCAGTGCTGCAGGGGGCGACTATGGCTACACCTTC | CSAAGGDYGYTF
NA | TRBJ2-5 | NA | TRBV25-1 | TGTGCCAGCAGTGACCCGGGACCCCGGGCGGGGACCCAGTACTTC | CASSDPGPRAGTQYF
few | TRBJ2-2 | NA | TRBV5-1 | TGCGCCAGCAGCTTGGTTACGGGGCGCACCGGGGAGCTGTTTTTT | CASSLVTGRTGELFF
NA | TRBJ2-5 | NA | TRBV7-2 | TGTGCCAGCAGCTCTTGGACTGGGAAGGGGGAGACCCAGTACTTC | CASSSWTGKGETQYF
many | TRBJ2-1 | NA | TRBV30 | TGTGCCTGGAGTCAGACAGGTACCAATGAGCAGTTCTTC | CAWSQTGTNEQFF
NA | TRBJ2-7 | NA | TRBV9 | TGTGCCAGCAGCGTAGACCCGAGCTCCTACGAGCAGTACTTC | CASSVDPSSYEQYF
NA | TRBJ2-7 | NA | TRBV29-1 | TGCAGCGTTGGGAGGACGGGGCTCGAGCAGTACTTC | CSVGRTGLEQYF
many | TRBJ2-2 | TRBD2 | TRBV2 | TGTGCCAGCAGTCGGGGACTAGCGGGAGGGACCACCGGGGAGCTGTTTTTT | CASSRGLAGGTTGELFF